These T cell receptor beta chains were read from a single sample in a study of T cell repertoires in cytomegalovirus infection. MiXCR, applied by TCRdb to the reads, yields one record per CDR3 protein. Of a few hundred thousand distinct CDR3 sequences listed, roughly 9.5% are singletons. The sample was PBMCs. The receptors here all came from a human donor in good health (CMV status not recorded). Some clones in this sample may be carry-over from other donors' samples. Both conserved end residues are part of each CDR3. The order of the fields is V gene, D gene, J gene, clone size, CDR3 DNA, CDR3 protein. The D gene is left open where the match is weak. Size values are once, few and many counts, or a class for expanded clones, and some rows have none.

v_gene: TRBV19
d_gene: NA
j_gene: TRBJ1-4
abundance: NA
CDR3nt: TGTGCCAGTAGTATCCGGACAGTTCCAACTAATGAAAAACTGTTTTTT
CDR3aa: CASSIRTVPTNEKLFF

v_gene: TRBV7-3
d_gene: NA
j_gene: TRBJ1-1
abundance: few
CDR3nt: TGTGCCAGCAGCTTAATGGGGGAAACTGAAGCTTTCTTT
CDR3aa: CASSLMGETEAFF

v_gene: TRBV27
d_gene: NA
j_gene: TRBJ2-3
abundance: few
CDR3nt: TGTGCCAGCTCTCGATCAGGGCGGGAACCTGGCACAGATACGCAGTATTTT
CDR3aa: CASSRSGREPGTDTQYF

v_gene: TRBV6-2/TRBV6-3
d_gene: NA
j_gene: TRBJ2-6
abundance: few
CDR3nt: TGTGCCAGCAGTTATCCGACTAGTGCTTCATCTGGGGCCAACGTCCTGACTTTC
CDR3aa: CASSYPTSASSGANVLTF

v_gene: TRBV7-3
d_gene: TRBD2
j_gene: TRBJ2-3
abundance: NA
CDR3nt: TGTGCCAGCAGCTTAACCCGGCGGGGGGGGCTCGATAGCACAGATACGCAGTATTTT
CDR3aa: CASSLTRRGGLDSTDTQYF

v_gene: TRBV6-1
d_gene: NA
j_gene: TRBJ1-5
abundance: many
CDR3nt: TGTGCCAGCAGTGAAGGGGGGGTAGGTAGTCAGCCCCAGCATTTT
CDR3aa: CASSEGGVGSQPQHF

v_gene: TRBV5-4
d_gene: NA
j_gene: TRBJ2-5
abundance: NA
CDR3nt: TGTGCCTGCGGTGTTACTGCGGGGACCCAGTACTTC
CDR3aa: CACGVTAGTQYF

v_gene: TRBV4-3
d_gene: NA
j_gene: TRBJ2-3
abundance: NA
CDR3nt: TGCGCCAGCAGCCAAGAGGGTAGCTCCACAGATACGCAGTATTTT
CDR3aa: CASSQEGSSTDTQYF

v_gene: TRBV6-6
d_gene: TRBD1
j_gene: TRBJ2-7
abundance: few
CDR3nt: TGTGCCAGCAGTTCTTCCACGGGACAGGGGCGAAACGAGCAGTACTTC
CDR3aa: CASSSSTGQGRNEQYF

v_gene: TRBV10-3
d_gene: NA
j_gene: TRBJ2-5
abundance: few
CDR3nt: TGTGCCATCAGGATAGGAGCGGAGGGGACCCAGTACTTC
CDR3aa: CAIRIGAEGTQYF

v_gene: TRBV15
d_gene: NA
j_gene: TRBJ1-1
abundance: NA
CDR3nt: TGTGCCACCAGCAGAGCTACAGGGTTGGGGAGCACTGAAGCTTTCTTT
CDR3aa: CATSRATGLGSTEAFF

v_gene: TRBV6-5
d_gene: NA
j_gene: TRBJ2-7
abundance: few
CDR3nt: TGTGCCAGCAGTTCCCCCCGGGGGCGAAGCTCCTACGAGCAGTACTTC
CDR3aa: CASSSPRGRSSYEQYF

v_gene: TRBV11-2
d_gene: NA
j_gene: TRBJ2-3
abundance: NA
CDR3nt: TGTGCCAGCAGCCGCGGCAGAGGCGCTACGCAGTATTTT
CDR3aa: CASSRGRGATQYF

v_gene: TRBV27
d_gene: NA
j_gene: TRBJ1-1
abundance: many
CDR3nt: TGTGCCAGCAGTTTAGGGAGAGAAAGTGAAGCTTTCTTT
CDR3aa: CASSLGRESEAFF

v_gene: TRBV19
d_gene: NA
j_gene: TRBJ2-1
abundance: few
CDR3nt: TGTGCCAGTAGTATAGATCGGTTTGGGGCAGGCTACAATGAGCAGTTCTTC
CDR3aa: CASSIDRFGAGYNEQFF

v_gene: TRBV10-3
d_gene: NA
j_gene: TRBJ1-2
abundance: NA
CDR3nt: TGTGCCATCACCGACAGTGGCTATGGCTACACCTTC
CDR3aa: CAITDSGYGYTF

v_gene: TRBV29-1
d_gene: TRBD1
j_gene: TRBJ1-1
abundance: few
CDR3nt: TGCAGCGTTGACCGTAGGGGACAGACGAAGACTGAAGCTTTCTTT
CDR3aa: CSVDRRGQTKTEAFF

v_gene: TRBV2
d_gene: NA
j_gene: TRBJ2-1
abundance: NA
CDR3nt: TGTGCCAGCAGTGCGGGACTCCGGGTGGGCGATGAGCAGTTCTTC
CDR3aa: CASSAGLRVGDEQFF

v_gene: TRBV7-2
d_gene: TRBD2
j_gene: TRBJ2-1
abundance: many
CDR3nt: TGTGCCAGCAGCCCATCCGGGACTAGATCCTACAATGAGCAGTTCTTC
CDR3aa: CASSPSGTRSYNEQFF

v_gene: TRBV25-1
d_gene: NA
j_gene: TRBJ2-1
abundance: NA
CDR3nt: TGTGCCAGCAGTGCCCGGGAGAAGCAACGGAATGAGCAGTTCTTC
CDR3aa: CASSAREKQRNEQFF

v_gene: TRBV7-7
d_gene: NA
j_gene: TRBJ2-3
abundance: many
CDR3nt: TGTGCCAGCAGCTTAGGACGACCAGATACGCAGTATTTT
CDR3aa: CASSLGRPDTQYF

v_gene: TRBV7-8
d_gene: TRBD2
j_gene: TRBJ2-3
abundance: many
CDR3nt: TGTGCCAGCAGCGCTAGCGGGACGGGCACAGATACGCAGTATTTT
CDR3aa: CASSASGTGTDTQYF

v_gene: TRBV15
d_gene: TRBD2
j_gene: TRBJ2-7
abundance: NA
CDR3nt: TGTGCCACCAGTCGGACTAGTGGGCTCTACGAGCAGTACTTC
CDR3aa: CATSRTSGLYEQYF

v_gene: TRBV20-1
d_gene: NA
j_gene: TRBJ2-2
abundance: few
CDR3nt: TGCAGTGCTAGATTAGGGACGGTGAACACCGGGGAGCTGTTTTTT
CDR3aa: CSARLGTVNTGELFF

v_gene: TRBV7-6
d_gene: TRBD2
j_gene: TRBJ2-2
abundance: NA
CDR3nt: TGTGCCAGCATCCCTAGCGGGGCCGGGGAGCTGTTTTTT
CDR3aa: CASIPSGAGELFF

v_gene: TRBV20-1
d_gene: NA
j_gene: TRBJ1-3
abundance: NA
CDR3nt: TGCAGTGCGTTCTCTGGAAACACCATATATTTT
CDR3aa: CSAFSGNTIYF

v_gene: TRBV6-5
d_gene: NA
j_gene: TRBJ1-2
abundance: many
CDR3nt: TGTGCCAGCAGTCCCGGGACACTTCATGGCTACACCTTC
CDR3aa: CASSPGTLHGYTF

v_gene: TRBV7-2
d_gene: TRBD1
j_gene: TRBJ1-3
abundance: few
CDR3nt: TGTGCCAGCAGCTTGGGACAGGGGAGGGAAAACACCATATATTTT
CDR3aa: CASSLGQGRENTIYF

v_gene: TRBV7-2
d_gene: TRBD2
j_gene: TRBJ2-1
abundance: many
CDR3nt: TGTGCCAGCAGCCTAACATGGACTAGCGGGGGGTGGGATGAGCAGTTCTTC
CDR3aa: CASSLTWTSGGWDEQFF

v_gene: TRBV7-2
d_gene: TRBD2
j_gene: TRBJ2-3
abundance: many
CDR3nt: TGTGCCAGCAGCTTAGGACTAGCGGGTATCACAGATACGCAGTATTTT
CDR3aa: CASSLGLAGITDTQYF

v_gene: TRBV6-1
d_gene: TRBD1
j_gene: TRBJ1-1
abundance: NA
CDR3nt: TGTGCCAGCAGGGGACAGGGGGCGAACACTGAAGCTTTCTTT
CDR3aa: CASRGQGANTEAFF

v_gene: TRBV7-2
d_gene: TRBD2
j_gene: TRBJ2-4
abundance: many
CDR3nt: TGTGCCAGCAGCTCCGCGGGAGGGAAGAACATTCAGTACTTC
CDR3aa: CASSSAGGKNIQYF

v_gene: TRBV11-3
d_gene: TRBD2
j_gene: TRBJ2-5
abundance: few
CDR3nt: TGTGCCAGCAGCCGGGGACTAGAGAGTACGGAGACCCAGTACTTC
CDR3aa: CASSRGLESTETQYF

v_gene: TRBV7-9
d_gene: NA
j_gene: TRBJ1-2
abundance: NA
CDR3nt: TGTGCCAGCAGCCTTAGCGTATGGGGGTCTAATGGCTACACCTTC
CDR3aa: CASSLSVWGSNGYTF

v_gene: TRBV7-2
d_gene: NA
j_gene: TRBJ1-2
abundance: NA
CDR3nt: TGTGCCAGCAGCTTAGCGACCGGGACGCTAACCGGCTACACCTTC
CDR3aa: CASSLATGTLTGYTF

v_gene: TRBV7-2
d_gene: TRBD1
j_gene: TRBJ1-4
abundance: many
CDR3nt: TGTGCCAGCAGCTCCCTGGGGTCGACAGGGCCCGTAGAAAAACTGTTTTTT
CDR3aa: CASSSLGSTGPVEKLFF

v_gene: TRBV6-1
d_gene: TRBD2
j_gene: TRBJ2-1
abundance: NA
CDR3nt: TGTGCCAGCAGCCCGGGACTAGCGGCTACCATGGAGCAGTTCTTC
CDR3aa: CASSPGLAATMEQFF

v_gene: TRBV6-1
d_gene: TRBD2
j_gene: TRBJ2-7
abundance: NA
CDR3nt: TGTGCCAGCAGTGAAATAGCGGGAGCCTACGAGCAGTACTTC
CDR3aa: CASSEIAGAYEQYF

v_gene: TRBV7-9
d_gene: TRBD1
j_gene: TRBJ2-7
abundance: many
CDR3nt: TGTGCCAGCAGCTCCGACAGGGAGCCATCCTACGAGCAGTACTTC
CDR3aa: CASSSDREPSYEQYF

v_gene: TRBV6-6
d_gene: TRBD1
j_gene: TRBJ1-4
abundance: NA
CDR3nt: TGTGCCAGCAGTGGCCGACAGGGGGAGGATAAACTGTTTTTT
CDR3aa: CASSGRQGEDKLFF

v_gene: TRBV4-1
d_gene: NA
j_gene: TRBJ2-1
abundance: few
CDR3nt: TGCGCCAGCAGCCAAGGTAGCGGAGGCTCCTACAATGAGCAGTTCTTC
CDR3aa: CASSQGSGGSYNEQFF

v_gene: TRBV7-2
d_gene: NA
j_gene: TRBJ1-2
abundance: many
CDR3nt: TGTGCCAGCAGCCCCTCGGGGGACTCCTATGGCTACACCTTC
CDR3aa: CASSPSGDSYGYTF

v_gene: TRBV18
d_gene: TRBD1
j_gene: TRBJ2-2
abundance: many
CDR3nt: TGTGCCAGCTCACCACCGAAGGGACAGGGCCGCACCGGGGAGCTGTTTTTT
CDR3aa: CASSPPKGQGRTGELFF

v_gene: TRBV7-2
d_gene: TRBD1
j_gene: TRBJ2-5
abundance: many
CDR3nt: TGTGCCAGCAGCTGGGGACAGGGACTAGAGACCCAGTACTTC
CDR3aa: CASSWGQGLETQYF

v_gene: TRBV7-6
d_gene: TRBD2
j_gene: TRBJ2-7
abundance: NA
CDR3nt: TGTGCCAGCAGCTTATCATCTAGCGGGGGGGGCGAGCAGTACTTC
CDR3aa: CASSLSSSGGGEQYF

v_gene: TRBV6-2/TRBV6-3
d_gene: NA
j_gene: TRBJ2-6
abundance: many
CDR3nt: TGTGCCAGCCGCCTTGGCACGGACTTTGGGGCCAACGTCCTGACTTTC
CDR3aa: CASRLGTDFGANVLTF

v_gene: TRBV7-9
d_gene: NA
j_gene: TRBJ1-2
abundance: many
CDR3nt: TGTGCCAGCACCCACCAAGGAGGGGGGATGTGGAAGAACTATGGCTACACCTTC
CDR3aa: CASTHQGGGMWKNYGYTF

v_gene: TRBV27
d_gene: NA
j_gene: TRBJ2-1
abundance: NA
CDR3nt: TGTGCCAGCAGTTTACGGGATCCCGGTCCCAATGAGCAGTTCTTC
CDR3aa: CASSLRDPGPNEQFF

v_gene: TRBV7-3
d_gene: TRBD1
j_gene: TRBJ2-5
abundance: many
CDR3nt: TGTGCCAGCAGCTTAGGCCTGACAGGGGGCCAGGAGACCCAGTACTTC
CDR3aa: CASSLGLTGGQETQYF